This record looks at one T cell receptor beta chain sequence and its context. Given a much more abundant clone one base away, this may be a read error. This sample is part of a study of tumor-infiltrating lymphocytes in primary liver carcinoma. Out of unsorted whole blood came the blood RNA, and germline DNA was extracted as well. Collected before surgery were 3 to 4 milliliters of peripheral blood. This CDR3 is 14 amino acids long. V gave up 5 bases and J gave up 0 bases, with 10 bases separating them. Germline values: CDR1 SQVTM, CDR2 ANQGSEA. Reverse transcription of about 0.5 ug total RNA with a constant-region primer produced TCR beta cDNA. ARM-PCR, slightly modified, supplied the TCR beta libraries through three nested multiplex PCR rounds. A C-beta reverse primer and TRBV1-TRBV30 forward primers served in each of the first two PCR rounds, at 10 cycles apiece. TCRdb reanalysed the multiplex PCR reads using MiXCR and keeps one entry per CDR3 protein. The table shows some 320,000 distinct CDR3 sequences, with 55% to 65% occurring only once.

This clonotype was sampled from a man aged 40-55 years with primary liver carcinoma and hepatitis B virus infection. The specimen was peripheral blood. This chain uses TRBV29-1 with TRBJ2-2, with D possibly being TRBD2 (5 bases). This chain's CDR3 is CSVRGLANTGELFF. Here the CDR3 DNA reads TGCAGCGTTCGGGGTCTCGCGAACACCGGGGAGCTGTTTTTT.